This T cell receptor (beta chain) was profiled in a study of blood T cells in healthy people across ages. It was with a sample-barcoded 5' primer and a J-beta primer mix that a second PCR of roughly 7 to 12 cycles was run. Each single sample gave us at least 3 million CDR3-containing paired-end reads. In TCRdb, the 5' RACE reads were re-called with MiXCR into one record per CDR3 protein. The table includes around 1,900,000 distinct CDR3 sequences, approximately 40% detected once. V shed 5 bases and J shed 1 base, with 17 bases lying between them. CDR3 length: 16 residues. CDR1 and CDR2 from the germline V gene are SGHTA and FQGNSA.

The rearrangement joins TRBV7-2 to TRBJ1-2; D not resolved. The sequencing input was blood. This sequence was found in a human donor in good health. CDR3 coding DNA: TGTGCCAGCAGCCCCACCTTTGGGCAGATTAACTATGGCTACACCTTC. Its translation is CASSPTFGQINYGYTF.